Each of the 9 T cell receptor beta chains below was sequenced from the same sample in a study of T cell responses to AZD1222 COVID-19 vaccine (dated by TCRdb to the early 2020s). The protocol used for the library was the immunoSEQ multiplex PCR assay. Held by TCRdb, this immuneACCESS table contains in-frame sequences only and omits some clones. Under half of the omission traces to an unresolved V gene where checked; the cause of the rest is unknown. The sample profile shows some 200,000 clones; 93% of them were found once. Roughly 1% of the sample lies in the top ten. The label giving this sample's time point can be read as: baseline before first vaccination. The treatment or condition label, as the study defines it: meningococcal conjugate vaccine given as trial control. The specimen comprised peripheral blood, sampled on day 0 of MenACWY control vaccination. These receptors came from an adult in good health.

CDR3 in amino acids: CASSPLQTLETQYF. The CDR3 DNA sequence: TGTGCCAGCTCACCACTTCAAACGCTAGAGACCCAGTACTTC. The rearrangement links TRBV18 to TRBJ2-5; D uncertain. V was cut by 1 base and J by 4 bases, with 10 bases left in between. The CDR3 sequence is 14 residues long. Germline values: CDR1 KGHSH, CDR2 LQKENI.

This clone was observed once. The chain couples TRBV5-5 to TRBJ1-3; D uncertain. V lost 1 base and J lost 0, with 14 bases in between. The CDR3 is 17 amino acids. Germline CDR1 reads SGHKS; CDR2 reads YYEKEE (reference sequence). The CDR3 region has the DNA TGTGCCAGCAGCTTGATGTGGCAGGCGCGCTCTGGAAACACCATATATTTT. Translation gives CASSLMWQARSGNTIYF.

This clone was detected only once. The V call is TRBV28, the J call TRBJ1-1, with D perhaps TRBD1 (5 bases). The germline CDR1 and CDR2 sequences are MDHEN and SYDVKM. Trimming pared 5 bases from V and 0 bases from J, leaving 10 bases between. The CDR3 loop spans 14 amino acids. The CDR3 loop reads CASSGGGLNTEAFF. In DNA form, the CDR3 reads TGTGCCAGCAGTGGGGGGGGTTTGAACACTGAAGCTTTCTTT.

The chain recombines TRBV6-5 with TRBJ1-3, with D unclear. With 5 bases removed from V and 0 bases from J, the gap between germline ends came to 11 bases. Germline CDR1 and CDR2: MNHEY and SVGAGI. CDR3 length equals 15 residues. The DNA for the CDR3 is TGTGCCAGCAGTCCCTCATTCCACTCTGGAAACACCATATATTTT. This gives the protein CASSPSFHSGNTIYF.

The J gene is TRBJ1-5, the V gene TRBV7-2; D not resolved. The CDR3 contains 15 residues. The V gene's germline CDR1 is SGHTA and CDR2 FQGNSA. The V gene lost 1 base and the J gene lost 4 bases, with 11 bases spanning the gap. CDR3 amino acids: CASSLDRTGNQPQHF. As DNA, the CDR3 is TGTGCCAGCAGCTTAGATCGGACGGGAAATCAGCCCCAGCATTTT. Filled out from reference TRBV7-2 and TRBJ1-5, the complete variable domain reads GAGVSQSPSNKVTEKGKDVELRCDPISGHTALYWYRQSLGQGLEFLIYFQGNSAPDKSGLPSDRFSAERTGGSVSTLTIQRTQQEDSAVYLCASSLDRTGNQPQHFGDGTRLSIL.

The chain combines TRBV6-5 with TRBJ2-5, with 7 bases identical to TRBD1. The V gene end was trimmed by 6 bases and the J gene end by 4 bases; junction bases not matched to a gene: 11. CDR1 MNHEY and CDR2 SVGAGI come from the germline V gene. The CDR3 spans 15 residues. CDR3 bases: TGTGCCAGCAGACCGAAGGGGGCCATCGGAGAGACCCAGTACTTC. Its translation is CASRPKGAIGETQYF.

The genes are TRBV30 and TRBJ2-3; no reliable D call. V lost 3 bases, J lost 5 bases, and 12 bases lay in between. The CDR3 loop spans 13 amino acids. Per the germline V gene, CDR1 is GTSNPN and CDR2 is SVGIG (reference sequence). CDR3: CAWSRWEKDTQYF. As DNA, the CDR3 is TGTGCCTGGAGCCGCTGGGAAAAAGATACGCAGTATTTT.

The rearrangement links TRBV19 to TRBJ1-1; D is unresolved. Germline V gene data show CDR1 as LNHDA and CDR2 as SQIVND (reference sequence). This CDR3 comprises 13 residues. Trimming removed 4 bases at V and 0 bases at J, with 6 bases between. The CDR3 DNA sequence: TGTGCCAGTAGTACAGTCATGAACACTGAAGCTTTCTTT. It encodes CASSTVMNTEAFF.

The DNA of the CDR3 is TGTGCCAGCAGCTTGGGCAGAGCCAACTATGGCTACACCTTC. Translation gives CASSLGRANYGYTF. This rearrangement joins TRBV7-2 to TRBJ1-2; D remains ambiguous. The CDR3 loop spans 14 amino acids. V was clipped by 3 bases and J by 2 bases, with 10 bases between them. CDR1 and CDR2 (germline): SGHTA, FQGNSA.